A single sample gave rise to the 22 T cell receptor beta chains below, sequenced in a study of spatial heterogeneity in lung cancer. Regarding time point: sample taken at primary tumor resection. Sequencing was performed on whole RNA extracted from tumor and nontumor lung tissue, or from frozen PBMC, and the material was left unsorted. TCRdb analysed the 5' RACE reads with MiXCR anew, one entry per CDR3 protein. The sample has 40,000 to 45,000 distinct CDR3 sequences; roughly 7% are singletons. This material consisted of PBMCs, taken at surgery. Receptors were obtained from a female donor with early-stage non-small cell lung cancer.

There are a few counts of this clonotype. The genes are TRBV20-1 and TRBJ1-5; D call uncertain. This CDR3 is 12 amino acids long. V lost 6 bases and J 1 base, leaving 7 bases between the germline ends. Germline loops: CDR1 DFQATT, CDR2 SNEGSKA (reference sequence). The chain's CDR3 is CSALISNQPQHF. CDR3 coding DNA: TGCAGTGCCCTGATAAGCAATCAGCCCCAGCATTTT.

This clonotype was found many times. The rearrangement links TRBV6-5 to TRBJ1-5; perhaps TRBD1 as D (6 bases). Germline CDR1 is MNHEY and CDR2 is SVGAGI. The V end lost 6 bases, the J end lost 6 bases, and 18 bases lay between the germline ends. The CDR3 runs to 15 residues. For the CDR3, the DNA is TGTGCCAGCAGCCAAGACAGGTCCTTAGGTCAGCCCCAGCATTTT. This translates into CASSQDRSLGQPQHF.

This clonotype has ten or more counts. The chain couples TRBV5-1 to TRBJ2-1, with 9 bases aligning to TRBD2. CDR1 is SGHRS and CDR2 is YFSETQ in the germline V gene. The CDR3 contains 16 residues. The J segment lost 0 bases and the V segment lost 1 base, leaving 2 bases of the junction unmatched. CDR3 protein: CASSLQRGDSYNEQFF. The CDR3 DNA reads TGCGCCAGCAGCTTGCAGCGGGGGGACTCCTACAATGAGCAGTTCTTC.

V gene TRBV6-5 combines with J gene TRBJ1-6; the D gene is possibly TRBD1 (5 bases). Germline V gene lookup returns CDR1 MNHEY and CDR2 SVGAGI. The length of the CDR3 is 15 residues. The V and J ends lost 0 bases and 6 bases respectively, with 9 bases between them. CDR3 in DNA: TGTGCCAGCAGTTACTCAGGGGTGGGTAATTCACCCCTCCACTTT. Its translation: CASSYSGVGNSPLHF.

This clonotype appeared many times. This chain uses TRBV9 with TRBJ2-6; 11 nucleotides line up with TRBD1. Germline loops: CDR1 SGDLS, CDR2 YYNGEE. V lost 4 bases and J lost 0; bases outside the gene matches: 6. CDR3 length: 18 residues. Written as DNA, the CDR3 is TGTGCCAGCAGCACCCGGACAGGGGGCTCCTCTGGGGCCAACGTCCTGACTTTC. Translated, it gives CASSTRTGGSSGANVLTF.

This clonotype was observed a few times. This chain links TRBV3-1 with TRBJ1-1; 9 nucleotides agree with TRBD1. CDR3 length equals 13 residues. The V gene's germline CDR1 is LGHDT and CDR2 YNNKEL (reference sequence). V gave up 3 bases and J gave up 6 bases; unmatched junction bases: 2. In DNA, the CDR3 is TGTGCCAGCAGCCAGGGACAGGGAGCTGAAGCTTTCTTT. It translates to CASSQGQGAEAFF.

Comment on this clonotype: This may come from a read error, since a much larger clone is one base off. The missing conserved phenylalanine or tryptophan at the end of this CDR3 makes a read error likely. The chain couples TRBV12-3 or TRBV12-4 to TRBJ1-1; D unclear. The V end lost 6 bases, the J end lost 7 bases, and 6 bases lay between the germline ends. The CDR3 totals 10 residues. The CDR3 sequence is CASSLLEAFL. DNA for the CDR3: TGTGCCAGCAGCCTCCTTGAAGCTTTCCTT.

This clonotype was observed a few times. The chain employs TRBV29-1 and TRBJ2-1, with D unclear. Trimming took off 7 bases at V and 5 bases at J, with 12 bases between the two ends. CDR3 length: 12 amino acids. The germline gives CDR1 SQVTM, CDR2 ANQGSEA. Here the CDR3 reads CSGSRINNEQFF. The CDR3 nucleotides are TGCAGCGGCTCACGGATCAACAATGAGCAGTTCTTC.

This clonotype was observed at least ten times. This chain's CDR3 is CASSLVPDTQYF. The CDR3 DNA reads TGTGCCAGCAGCTTAGTGCCAGATACGCAGTATTTT. The V and J genes are TRBV7-2 and TRBJ2-3, with D unclear. V gave up 1 base and J gave up 4 bases, with 3 bases separating them. The V gene's germline CDR1 is SGHTA and CDR2 FQGNSA. The CDR3 length is 12 residues.

The table lists this clonotype with many counts. V usage is TRBV5-1 and J usage is TRBJ2-3, with D possibly called TRBD1 or TRBD2 (6 bases each). V was cut by 4 bases and J by 5 bases, with 20 bases left in between. The CDR3 runs 16 residues. The germline V gene has CDR1 SGHRS and CDR2 YFSETQ. CDR3 nucleotides: TGCGCCAGCAGCCCGGATTCGGGGGCCGCGGAAGATACGCAGTATTTT. Translated: CASSPDSGAAEDTQYF.

In its sample, this clonotype was seen a few times. This chain joins TRBV7-2 and TRBJ1-4; D unresolved. V was trimmed by 4 bases and J by 6 bases, leaving 15 bases between them. CDR1 and CDR2 from the germline V gene are SGHTA and FQGNSA. The CDR3 totals 15 residues. DNA of the CDR3: TGTGCCAGCAGCTCCTACTCCCGCGAGTATGAAAAACTGTTTTTT. Translation gives CASSSYSREYEKLFF. The entire variable domain, with the rest obtained from reference TRBV7-2 and TRBJ1-4, is as follows: GAGVSQSPSNKVTEKGKDVELRCDPISGHTALYWYRQSLGQGLEFLIYFQGNSAPDKSGLPSDRFSAERTGGSVSTLTIQRTQQEDSAVYLCASSSYSREYEKLFFGSGTQLSVL.

This clonotype was seen a handful of times. The rearrangement links TRBV5-1 to TRBJ2-1; D perhaps matches TRBD1 (6 bases). V was clipped by 1 base and J by 12 bases, with 17 bases between them. The CDR3 loop spans 14 amino acids. The germline V gene has CDR1 SGHRS and CDR2 YFSETQ. CDR3 sequence: CASSLNPGASVQFF. CDR3 DNA: TGCGCCAGCAGCTTGAATCCAGGGGCAAGCGTGCAGTTCTTC.

In its sample, this clonotype was seen many times. This rearrangement joins TRBV5-1 to TRBJ2-3; D is ambiguous. Trimming took off 0 bases at V and 2 bases at J, with 7 bases between the two ends. The germline V gene encodes CDR1 SGHRS and CDR2 YFSETQ. The CDR3 runs to 14 residues. CDR3 in amino acids: CASSLEHVTDTQYF. CDR3 DNA sequence: TGCGCCAGCAGCTTGGAGCACGTCACAGATACGCAGTATTTT.

This clonotype was observed at least ten times. The chain carries TRBV27 and TRBJ2-1; TRBD1 agrees at 7 bases. The trim removed 8 bases at V and 5 bases at J, leaving 9 bases unmatched. The germline V gene has CDR1 MNHEY and CDR2 SMNVEV (reference sequence). The CDR3 is 14 amino acids. The CDR3 region has the DNA TGTGCCAGCGGGGGCAGGGGGTGGGACAATGAGCAGTTCTTC. Translating gives CASGGRGWDNEQFF.

This clonotype showed up many times. The chain couples TRBV7-9 to TRBJ2-3, with 7 nucleotides matching TRBD1. With V trimmed by 10 bases and J by 0 bases, 4 bases remained unmatched. Germline V gene sequence: CDR1 SEHNR, CDR2 FQNEAQ (reference sequence). The CDR3 length is 13 residues. CDR3 protein: CATRTGSTDTQYF. In DNA form, the CDR3 reads TGTGCCACCCGGACAGGTAGCACAGATACGCAGTATTTT.

This clonotype was recorded once. A much larger clone sits a single nucleotide away, making a read error possible. This chain joins TRBV7-9 and TRBJ1-1, with D hard to call. This CDR3 spans 13 amino acids. Per germline, CDR1 SEHNR and CDR2 FQNEAQ (reference sequence). The CDR3 coding sequence is TGTGCCATGGGAAAATTGTTGAGCACTGCAGCTTTCTTT. Translating gives CAMGKLLSTAAFF.

This clonotype was detected ten times or more. The chain links TRBV12-3 or TRBV12-4 to TRBJ1-6; D not certain. Trimming pared 0 bases from V and 14 bases from J, leaving 8 bases between. The CDR3 is made up of 12 amino acids. In nucleotides, the CDR3 is TGTGCCAGCAGTTTAGCACCCCGGTCCCTCCACTTT. It yields the protein CASSLAPRSLHF.

This clonotype was detected many times. V is TRBV27 and J is TRBJ1-2, with no clear D. V was shortened by 4 bases and J by 0 bases, with 3 bases between the two germline ends. The CDR3 has 12 amino acids. The germline V gene encodes CDR1 MNHEY and CDR2 SMNVEV (reference sequence). CDR3 bases: TGTGCCAGCAGTTCCTCTAACTATGGCTACACCTTC. Translating gives CASSSSNYGYTF.

This clonotype was seen at least ten times. The chain is built from TRBV7-9 and TRBJ2-3; 8 bases line up with TRBD2. Germline CDR1 reads SEHNR; CDR2 reads FQNEAQ (reference sequence). V trimming: 5 bases; J trimming: 4 bases; junction bases outside the gene matches: 5. This CDR3 has 14 amino acids. The CDR3: CASSPGLAADTQYF. In nucleotides, the CDR3 is TGTGCCAGCAGCCCCGGACTAGCAGCAGATACGCAGTATTTT.

The table lists this clonotype with a few counts. The chain has TRBV19 and TRBJ1-4; D is uncertain. Between the trimmed V and J ends, which lost 7 bases and 7 bases, there was a span of 7 bases. This CDR3 is 11 amino acids long. The V gene's germline CDR1 is LNHDA and CDR2 SQIVND (reference sequence). CDR3 nucleotide sequence: TGTGCCAGTACCAGTTTTGAAAAACTGTTTTTT. It is translated as CASTSFEKLFF.

This clonotype was counted many times. This chain joins TRBV12-3 or TRBV12-4 and TRBJ1-4; D gene ambiguous. The V and J ends lost 7 bases and 6 bases respectively, with 12 bases between them. The CDR3 is 13 amino acids. CDR3: CASMRREDEKLFF. As DNA, the CDR3 is TGTGCCAGCATGAGGCGGGAGGATGAAAAACTGTTTTTT.

The chain combines TRBV5-4 with TRBJ1-2, with D maybe TRBD1 (5 bases). Germline loops: CDR1 SGHNT, CDR2 YYREEE (reference sequence). Trimming removed 0 bases at V and 2 bases at J, with 11 bases between. This CDR3 is 15 amino acids long. CDR3 bases: TGTGCCAGCAGCTTGGGCAGGGAGGGAAACTATGGCTACACCTTC. This translates into CASSLGREGNYGYTF.